The sequence of this T cell receptor (beta chain) was determined in a study of T cells in Graves' hyperthyroidism and ophthalmopathy. V shed 0 bases and J shed 4 bases, with 9 bases lying between them. CDR1 is LGHNA, CDR2 YSLEER, per germline. The CDR3 sequence is 15 residues long. This clonotype was found many times. Amplification yielded TCR beta CDR3 regions, with RNA transcripts as the source. TCR CDR3 regions were first amplified by RT-PCR with HTBI primers. TCRdb redid the calling of the multiplex PCR reads with MiXCR, one entry per CDR3 protein. The table has 250,000 to 300,000 distinct CDR3 sequences, 10% to 15% seen once; the top ten hold 6% to 8%. Diagnostic decisions used clinical symptoms, serum thyroxine and TRAb, thyroid ultrasound and orbital computed tomography. Extraction of PBMCs used 9 to 10 ml of fresh peripheral blood.

This receptor was obtained from a woman aged 30 to 39 with Graves' hyperthyroidism that later progressed to Graves' ophthalmopathy. The chain is built from TRBV4-3 and TRBJ2-2, with D hard to call. The specimen sequenced was blood. Written as DNA, the CDR3 is TGCGCCAGCAGCCAAGATCTAGGGCCCACCGGGGAGCTGTTTTTT. It translates to CASSQDLGPTGELFF.